This is a list of T cell receptor beta chains from one sample in a study of vaccination and CD4 T cells after COVID-19. TCRdb used MiXCR to reprocess the PCR reads, holding one entry per CDR3 protein. The sample lists some 14,000 distinct CDR3 sequences; 35% were seen once. Their cognate antigens are unknown. The material sequenced was CD4+ T cells from blood, cultured in vitro. These receptors all stem from a human donor who had recovered from COVID-19. The CDR3 runs from the conserved cysteine through the conserved F or W. A D gene is named only where the DNA matches it firmly. Clone size is stated in some rows and not others, as once, few, many or a class when expanded.

d_gene: NA
v_gene: TRBV27
j_gene: TRBJ2-1
abundance: NA
CDR3nt: TGTGCCAGCAGTCCCGTGTTCGGACGACTGCTCGAGGAGCAGTTCTTC
CDR3aa: CASSPVFGRLLEEQFF

d_gene: NA
v_gene: TRBV28
j_gene: TRBJ1-4
abundance: NA
CDR3nt: TGTGCCAGCAGTCTCCGGGACCTCTTAGGCAGTAATGAAAAACTGTTTTTT
CDR3aa: CASSLRDLLGSNEKLFF

d_gene: NA
v_gene: TRBV27
j_gene: TRBJ2-3
abundance: few
CDR3nt: TGTGCCAGCAGTTTTGGGGCAGAAATGGATACGCAGTATTTT
CDR3aa: CASSFGAEMDTQYF

d_gene: NA
v_gene: TRBV19
j_gene: TRBJ2-2
abundance: few
CDR3nt: TGTGCCAGTACCCCTGATTTGACCGGGGAGCTGTTTTTT
CDR3aa: CASTPDLTGELFF

d_gene: TRBD1
v_gene: TRBV28
j_gene: TRBJ1-3
abundance: NA
CDR3nt: TGTGCCAGCAGTTTTATACAGGGGTCTGGAAACACCATATATTTT
CDR3aa: CASSFIQGSGNTIYF

d_gene: NA
v_gene: TRBV7-2
j_gene: TRBJ2-3
abundance: NA
CDR3nt: TGTGCCAGCAGCCCCCTTAGAGGTCCTTCTGGGCAGTATTTT
CDR3aa: CASSPLRGPSGQYF

d_gene: NA
v_gene: TRBV28
j_gene: TRBJ2-3
abundance: once
CDR3nt: TGTGCCAGCAGTTTAACGAATCGCGGCCGGTCGCAGTATTTT
CDR3aa: CASSLTNRGRSQYF

d_gene: NA
v_gene: TRBV7-2
j_gene: TRBJ2-1
abundance: few
CDR3nt: TGTGCCAGCAGCTTTTTACGCAATGAGCAGTTCTTC
CDR3aa: CASSFLRNEQFF

d_gene: NA
v_gene: TRBV11-2
j_gene: TRBJ2-3
abundance: NA
CDR3nt: TGTGCCAGCAGCTTCCCGGGAGTGCCAGATACGCAGTATTTT
CDR3aa: CASSFPGVPDTQYF

d_gene: TRBD1
v_gene: TRBV24-1
j_gene: TRBJ2-5
abundance: NA
CDR3nt: TGTGCCACCAGTGATTCCTGGGGGACAGGGGTGGAGACCCAGTACTTC
CDR3aa: CATSDSWGTGVETQYF

d_gene: NA
v_gene: TRBV2
j_gene: TRBJ2-2
abundance: NA
CDR3nt: TGTGCCAGCCGTATGTTGGGCCTGACCGGGGAGCTGTTTTTT
CDR3aa: CASRMLGLTGELFF

d_gene: NA
v_gene: TRBV7-8
j_gene: TRBJ1-5
abundance: few
CDR3nt: TGTGCCAGCAGCTTAGTGGTTAGAGGGGTGTCACAGGGCCTTGGCAATCAGCCCCAGCATTTT
CDR3aa: CASSLVVRGVSQGLGNQPQHF

d_gene: TRBD2
v_gene: TRBV30
j_gene: TRBJ2-6
abundance: NA
CDR3nt: TGTGCCTGGAGTCGGGAGGGGGTGCGCTCTGGGGCCAACGTCCTGACTTTC
CDR3aa: CAWSREGVRSGANVLTF

d_gene: TRBD1
v_gene: TRBV6-2/TRBV6-3
j_gene: TRBJ2-7
abundance: NA
CDR3nt: TGTGCCAGCAGTTTTCGGACAGGGGCCGGCGAGCAGTACTTC
CDR3aa: CASSFRTGAGEQYF

d_gene: NA
v_gene: TRBV2
j_gene: TRBJ1-1
abundance: few
CDR3nt: TGTGCCAGCTATACCCCGATGAACACTGAAGCTTTCTTT
CDR3aa: CASYTPMNTEAFF

d_gene: NA
v_gene: TRBV5-4
j_gene: TRBJ1-2
abundance: NA
CDR3nt: TGTGCCAGCAGCTTGGTCGGTAACTATGGCTACACCTTC
CDR3aa: CASSLVGNYGYTF

d_gene: TRBD1
v_gene: TRBV28
j_gene: TRBJ1-3
abundance: NA
CDR3nt: TGTGCCAGCAGTGCTCAGGGGGCTGATGGAAACACCATATATTTT
CDR3aa: CASSAQGADGNTIYF

d_gene: TRBD2
v_gene: TRBV20-1
j_gene: TRBJ2-7
abundance: few
CDR3nt: TGCAGTGCTCTATCTAGCGGGAGGCTTGCTACGAGGCAGTACTTC
CDR3aa: CSALSSGRLATRQYF

d_gene: TRBD2
v_gene: TRBV20-1
j_gene: TRBJ2-7
abundance: NA
CDR3nt: TGCAGTGCTAGAAGAGGGAGGACTAGCGGGAGAACCCACGAGCAGTACTTC
CDR3aa: CSARRGRTSGRTHEQYF

d_gene: TRBD1
v_gene: TRBV5-1
j_gene: TRBJ2-7
abundance: NA
CDR3nt: TGCGCCAGCAGCGAGACAGGGGGCCGGGGGGAGCAGTACTTC
CDR3aa: CASSETGGRGEQYF

d_gene: NA
v_gene: TRBV2
j_gene: TRBJ2-5
abundance: few
CDR3nt: TGTGCCAGCACCAAAGGAGGAGTGGGGACCCAGTACTTC
CDR3aa: CASTKGGVGTQYF

d_gene: NA
v_gene: TRBV19
j_gene: TRBJ2-2
abundance: medium-sized
CDR3nt: TGTGCCAGCGATGGATCGTCGGGGACCGGGGAGCTGTTTTTT
CDR3aa: CASDGSSGTGELFF

d_gene: NA
v_gene: TRBV28
j_gene: TRBJ1-3
abundance: NA
CDR3nt: TGTGCCAGCAGGGGGGGAATGATTGGCACCATATATTTT
CDR3aa: CASRGGMIGTIYF

d_gene: NA
v_gene: TRBV29-1
j_gene: TRBJ1-2
abundance: few
CDR3nt: TGCAGCGTTCGCGACGGCTATGGCTACACCTTC
CDR3aa: CSVRDGYGYTF

d_gene: TRBD2
v_gene: TRBV20-1
j_gene: TRBJ2-3
abundance: NA
CDR3nt: TGCAGTGCTAGAGACCCGGGTAGCGGGAGGTCAGATACGCAGTATTTT
CDR3aa: CSARDPGSGRSDTQYF

d_gene: NA
v_gene: TRBV10-2
j_gene: TRBJ2-3
abundance: few
CDR3nt: TGCGCCAGCAGTGTTATGCAGCGGACCATACCAGATACGCAGTATTTT
CDR3aa: CASSVMQRTIPDTQYF

d_gene: NA
v_gene: TRBV28
j_gene: TRBJ1-4
abundance: NA
CDR3nt: TGTGCCAGCAGTTTCGTTAACCTTAATGATGAAAAACTGTTTTTT
CDR3aa: CASSFVNLNDEKLFF

d_gene: TRBD2
v_gene: TRBV20-1
j_gene: TRBJ2-1
abundance: NA
CDR3nt: TGCAGTGCCAAGATTGGGGCCCTAGCGGGAGGGGGCAATGAGCAGTTCTTC
CDR3aa: CSAKIGALAGGGNEQFF

d_gene: TRBD2
v_gene: TRBV30
j_gene: TRBJ2-2
abundance: few
CDR3nt: TGTGCCTGGAGTGTCGCTAGCGGGAGGACCGGGGAGCTGTTTTTT
CDR3aa: CAWSVASGRTGELFF

d_gene: NA
v_gene: TRBV5-4
j_gene: TRBJ2-3
abundance: few
CDR3nt: TGTGCCAGCAGCTTGAGTAGGGTCACAGATACGCAGTATTTT
CDR3aa: CASSLSRVTDTQYF

d_gene: NA
v_gene: TRBV23-1
j_gene: TRBJ2-2
abundance: few
CDR3nt: TGCGCCAGCAGTCCCTACAACGAGCCGAACACCGGGGAGCTGTTTTTT
CDR3aa: CASSPYNEPNTGELFF

d_gene: TRBD2
v_gene: TRBV27
j_gene: TRBJ2-1
abundance: NA
CDR3nt: TGTGCCACCAGGCAGACTAGCGGGAGAAATGAGCAGTTCTTC
CDR3aa: CATRQTSGRNEQFF

d_gene: NA
v_gene: TRBV12-3/TRBV12-4
j_gene: TRBJ2-2
abundance: few
CDR3nt: TGTGCCAGCGCCAAGTCAGGAGGACGGGGCTTCGTTACCGGGGAGCTGTTTTTT
CDR3aa: CASAKSGGRGFVTGELFF

d_gene: TRBD2
v_gene: TRBV7-9
j_gene: TRBJ2-3
abundance: once
CDR3nt: TGTGCCAGCAGCTTGCTAGCGGGAGTTGATACGCAGTATTTT
CDR3aa: CASSLLAGVDTQYF

d_gene: TRBD2
v_gene: TRBV5-1
j_gene: TRBJ2-3
abundance: NA
CDR3nt: TGCGCCAGCAGCTTGGGACTAGCGGGAGGGCCAGATACGCAGTATTTT
CDR3aa: CASSLGLAGGPDTQYF

d_gene: NA
v_gene: TRBV6-1
j_gene: TRBJ2-3
abundance: few
CDR3nt: TGTGCCAGCAGTGGGGGGTGGTCGCAGTATTTT
CDR3aa: CASSGGWSQYF

d_gene: NA
v_gene: TRBV28
j_gene: TRBJ2-5
abundance: NA
CDR3nt: TGTGCCAGCAGTTTACTTTACCGAGAGACCCAGTACTTC
CDR3aa: CASSLLYRETQYF

d_gene: TRBD2
v_gene: TRBV7-9
j_gene: TRBJ2-5
abundance: NA
CDR3nt: TGTGCCAGCAGCTTGGTACTAGCGGGAGTGGAGACCCAGTACTTC
CDR3aa: CASSLVLAGVETQYF

d_gene: TRBD1
v_gene: TRBV7-2
j_gene: TRBJ1-6
abundance: few
CDR3nt: TGTGCCAGCAGCTTTACGACAGGGGGCGATTCACCCCTCCACTTT
CDR3aa: CASSFTTGGDSPLHF

d_gene: NA
v_gene: TRBV14
j_gene: TRBJ2-5
abundance: few
CDR3nt: TGTGCCAGCAGCCAATTCGGGCACAAACAAGAGACCCAGTACTTC
CDR3aa: CASSQFGHKQETQYF